This paragraph reports one T cell receptor beta chain. CDR3 length: 17 amino acids. Germline V gives CDR1 SGHAT, CDR2 FQNNGV. V lost 5 bases and J lost 4; bases outside the gene matches: 11. The repertoire was sequenced with immunoSEQ multiplex PCR; TCRdb's copy has only in-frame clones and lacks some. The sample holds more than 100,000 clones; 78% are singletons and the top ten take 2% to 2.5%. The sample is drawn from a study of blood T cell repertoires in COVID-19. The chain employs TRBV11-2 and TRBJ2-1, with 10 bases lining up with TRBD2. The clonotype was recovered from a man aged 70-80 years with acute or convalescent COVID-19. The sequenced material came from peripheral blood. CDR3 DNA sequence: TGTGCCAGCAGCCCACAGAGCGGGGGGGGATTATACAATGAGCAGTTCTTC. It translates to CASSPQSGGGLYNEQFF.